This T cell receptor beta chain was captured by sequencing in a study of T cell repertoires in cytomegalovirus infection. The overall study: Based on public TCR beta signatures, there were indications of CMV infection and of a matching HLA type.

TCRdb reprocessed the reads with MiXCR, giving one entry per CDR3 protein. The sample lists 150,000 to 200,000 distinct CDR3 sequences, roughly 9.8% seen once, with approximately 4.2% in the top ten. The CDR3 runs to 14 residues. In germline, CDR1 is SGHDN, CDR2 FVKESK. The V end was cut by 3 bases, the J end by 10 bases, with 17 bases between. In this sample, this clonotype turned up a few times. This chain links TRBV14 with TRBJ2-3; weak D call: TRBD2 (6 bases). The clonotype comes from a human donor in good health (CMV status not recorded). Some clones in this sample may be carry-over from other donors' samples. The specimen was PBMCs. The CDR3 loop is CASSHPGLSTAQYF. CDR3 in DNA: TGTGCCAGCAGCCACCCGGGACTTTCTACTGCGCAGTATTTT. Based on the CDR3 plus reference TRBV14 and TRBJ2-3, the full variable domain is EAGVTQFPSHSVIEKGQTVTLRCDPISGHDNLYWYRRVMGKEIKFLLHFVKESKQDESGMPNNRFLAERTGGTYSTLKVQPAELEDSGVYFCASSHPGLSTAQYFGPGTRLTVL.